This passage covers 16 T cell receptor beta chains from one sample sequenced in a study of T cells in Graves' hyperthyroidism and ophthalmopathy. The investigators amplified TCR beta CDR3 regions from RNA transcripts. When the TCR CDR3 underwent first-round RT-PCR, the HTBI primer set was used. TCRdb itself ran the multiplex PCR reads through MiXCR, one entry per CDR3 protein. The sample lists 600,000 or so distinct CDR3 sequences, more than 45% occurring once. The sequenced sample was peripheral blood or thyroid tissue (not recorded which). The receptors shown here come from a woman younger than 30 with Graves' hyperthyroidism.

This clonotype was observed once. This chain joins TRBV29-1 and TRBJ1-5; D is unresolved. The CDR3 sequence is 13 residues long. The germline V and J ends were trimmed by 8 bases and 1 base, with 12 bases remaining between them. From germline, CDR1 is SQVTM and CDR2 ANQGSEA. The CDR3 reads CSLAGRSNQPQHF. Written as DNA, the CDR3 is TGCAGCTTAGCCGGCAGGAGCAATCAGCCCCAGCATTTT. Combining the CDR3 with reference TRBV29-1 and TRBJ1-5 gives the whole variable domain SAVISQKPSRDICQRGTSLTIQCQVDSQVTMMFWYRQQPGQSLTLIATANQGSEATYESGFVIDKFPISRPNLTFSTLTVSNMSPEDSSIYLCSLAGRSNQPQHFGDGTRLSIL.

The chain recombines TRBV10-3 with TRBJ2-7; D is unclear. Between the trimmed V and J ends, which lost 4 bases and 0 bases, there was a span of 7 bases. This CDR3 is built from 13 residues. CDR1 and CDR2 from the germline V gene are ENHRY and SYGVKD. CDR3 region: CAISGMSSYEQYF. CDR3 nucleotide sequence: TGTGCCATCAGTGGCATGAGCTCCTACGAGCAGTACTTC.

The CDR3: CASSRTSGSRNEQYF. The DNA for the CDR3 is TGTGCCAGCTCTCGGACTAGCGGGAGTAGGAACGAGCAGTACTTC. The gene calls are TRBV10-3 and TRBJ2-7, with 13 bases identical to TRBD2. In germline, CDR1 is ENHRY, CDR2 SYGVKD. The CDR3 runs 15 residues. Trimming removed 10 bases from V and 5 bases from J; junction bases left unmatched: 11.

The chain's CDR3 is CASGLRAGANVLTF. DNA for the CDR3: TGTGCCAGCGGTTTAAGGGCTGGGGCCAACGTCCTGACTTTC. The chain employs TRBV9 and TRBJ2-6, with D unresolved. The germline V gene encodes CDR1 SGDLS and CDR2 YYNGEE. This CDR3 spans 14 amino acids. With 7 bases removed from V and 2 bases from J, the gap between germline ends came to 10 bases.

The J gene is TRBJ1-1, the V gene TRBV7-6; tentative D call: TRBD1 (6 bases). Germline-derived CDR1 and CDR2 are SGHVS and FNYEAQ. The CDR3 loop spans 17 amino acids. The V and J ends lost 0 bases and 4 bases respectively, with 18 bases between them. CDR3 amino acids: CASSLARGGGFGTEAFF. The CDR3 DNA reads TGTGCCAGCAGCTTAGCCCGGGGAGGGGGATTTGGCACTGAAGCTTTCTTT.

The CDR3 loop is CSARPSGSGYEQYF. For the CDR3, the DNA is TGCAGTGCTAGACCTAGCGGGAGTGGTTACGAGCAGTACTTC. This chain connects TRBV20-1 to TRBJ2-7; 10 bases are shared with TRBD2. V lost 2 bases to trimming and J lost 4 bases; unmatched junction nucleotides: 5. The length of the CDR3 is 14 residues. The germline V gene encodes CDR1 DFQATT and CDR2 SNEGSKA (reference sequence).

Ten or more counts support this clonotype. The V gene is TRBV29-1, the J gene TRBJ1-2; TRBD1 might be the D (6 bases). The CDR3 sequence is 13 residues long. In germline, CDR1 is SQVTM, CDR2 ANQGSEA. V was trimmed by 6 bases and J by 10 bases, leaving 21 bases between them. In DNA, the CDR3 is TGCAGCGTCCTGGTAGGCGGGGGCAGAAACTACACCTTC. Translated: CSVLVGGGRNYTF.

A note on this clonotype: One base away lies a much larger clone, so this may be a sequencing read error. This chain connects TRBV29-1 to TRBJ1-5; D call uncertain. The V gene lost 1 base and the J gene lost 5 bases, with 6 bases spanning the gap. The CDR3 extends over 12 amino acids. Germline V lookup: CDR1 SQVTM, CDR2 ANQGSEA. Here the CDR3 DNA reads TGCAGCGTTGAAGGTTTCGATCAGCCCCAGCATTTT. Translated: CSVEGFDQPQHF.

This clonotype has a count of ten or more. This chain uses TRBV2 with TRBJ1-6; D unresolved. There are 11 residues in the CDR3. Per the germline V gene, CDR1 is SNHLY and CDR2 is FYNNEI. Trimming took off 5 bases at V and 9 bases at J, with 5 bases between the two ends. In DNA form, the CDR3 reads TGTGCCAGCAGTCCAAGTTCACCCCTCCACTTT. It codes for CASSPSSPLHF.

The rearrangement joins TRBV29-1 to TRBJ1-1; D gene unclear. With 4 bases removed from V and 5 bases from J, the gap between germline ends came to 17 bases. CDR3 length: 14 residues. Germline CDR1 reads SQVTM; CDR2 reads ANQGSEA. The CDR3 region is CSVGRSGKETEAFF. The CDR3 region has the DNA TGCAGCGTTGGGCGGAGTGGGAAGGAGACTGAAGCTTTCTTT.

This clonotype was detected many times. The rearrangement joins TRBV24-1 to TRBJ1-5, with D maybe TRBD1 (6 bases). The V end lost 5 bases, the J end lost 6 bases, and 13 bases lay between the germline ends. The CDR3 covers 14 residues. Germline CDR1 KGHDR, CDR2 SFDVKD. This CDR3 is CATSGQEGGQPQHF. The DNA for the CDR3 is TGTGCCACCAGTGGCCAGGAGGGGGGTCAGCCCCAGCATTTT.

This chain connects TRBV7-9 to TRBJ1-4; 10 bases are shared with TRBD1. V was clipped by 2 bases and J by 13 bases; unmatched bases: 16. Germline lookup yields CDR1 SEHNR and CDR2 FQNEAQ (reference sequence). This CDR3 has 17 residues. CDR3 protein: CASSLSFGRTGGMGLFF. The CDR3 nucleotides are TGTGCCAGCAGCTTATCATTTGGGAGGACAGGGGGGATGGGACTGTTTTTT. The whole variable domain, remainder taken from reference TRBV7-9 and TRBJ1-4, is DTGVSQNPRHKITKRGQNVTFRCDPISEHNRLYWYRQTLGQGPEFLTYFQNEAQLEKSRLLSDRFSAERPKGSFSTLEIQRTEQGDSAMYLCASSLSFGRTGGMGLFFGSGTQLSVL.

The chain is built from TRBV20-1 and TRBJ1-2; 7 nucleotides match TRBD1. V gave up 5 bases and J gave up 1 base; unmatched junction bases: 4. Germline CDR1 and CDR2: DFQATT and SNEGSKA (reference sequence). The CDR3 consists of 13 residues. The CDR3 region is CSARAGGNYGYTF. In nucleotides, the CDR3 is TGCAGTGCTCGGGCAGGGGGTAACTATGGCTACACCTTC.

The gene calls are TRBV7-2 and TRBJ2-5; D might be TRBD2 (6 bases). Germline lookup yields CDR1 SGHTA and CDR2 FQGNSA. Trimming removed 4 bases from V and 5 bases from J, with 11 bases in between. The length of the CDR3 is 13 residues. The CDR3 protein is CASSSRRGETQYF. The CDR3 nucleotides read TGTGCCAGCAGCTCCCGCCGGGGGGAGACCCAGTACTTC.

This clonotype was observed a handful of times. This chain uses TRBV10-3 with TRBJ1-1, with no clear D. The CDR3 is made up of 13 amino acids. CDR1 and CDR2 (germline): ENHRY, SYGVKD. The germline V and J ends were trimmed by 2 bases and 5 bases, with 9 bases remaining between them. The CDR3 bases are TGTGCCATCAGTGAGACTAGGGATACTGAAGCTTTCTTT. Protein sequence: CAISETRDTEAFF.

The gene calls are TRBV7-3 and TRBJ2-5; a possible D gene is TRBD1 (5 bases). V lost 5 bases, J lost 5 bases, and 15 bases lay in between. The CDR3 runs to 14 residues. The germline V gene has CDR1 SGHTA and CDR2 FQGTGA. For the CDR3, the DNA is TGTGCCAGCAGCCAAGAGTCAGGGTGGGAGACCCAGTACTTC. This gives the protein CASSQESGWETQYF.